This T cell receptor beta chain emerged from a study of glioma-infiltrating T cells after dendritic cell vaccination. Study findings and constraints: Higher pretreatment TIL content predicted longer progression-free time and survival.

This clone appeared once. Its cognate antigen is unknown. Profiling relied on immunoSEQ multiplex PCR, and the TCRdb table lists in-frame clones only, not all of them. The repertoire consists of around 90,000 clones, with 75% to 85% occurring once and the leading ten covering over 5%. The receptor's source is a human donor with glioblastoma. The sample consisted of blood, taken before dendritic cell vaccination.

As DNA, the CDR3 is TGCAGCGTTGATTGGTCACTAGCGGGAGGTGAGCAGTTCTTC. Protein sequence: CSVDWSLAGGEQFF. V gene TRBV29-1 combines with J gene TRBJ2-1; 12 positions agree with TRBD2. This CDR3 spans 14 amino acids. V lost 3 bases and J lost 9; bases outside the gene matches: 6. Germline V gene lookup returns CDR1 SQVTM and CDR2 ANQGSEA.